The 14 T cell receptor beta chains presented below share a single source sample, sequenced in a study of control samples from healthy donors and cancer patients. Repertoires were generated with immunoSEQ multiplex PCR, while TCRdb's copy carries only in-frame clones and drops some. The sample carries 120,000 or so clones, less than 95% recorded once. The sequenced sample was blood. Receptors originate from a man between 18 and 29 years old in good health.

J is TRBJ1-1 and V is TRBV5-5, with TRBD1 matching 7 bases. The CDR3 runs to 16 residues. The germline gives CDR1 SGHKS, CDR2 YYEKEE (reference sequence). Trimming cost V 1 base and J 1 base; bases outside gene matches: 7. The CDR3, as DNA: TGTGCCAGCAGCTTGTGGGCGGGACAGCAGAACACTGAAGCTTTCTTT. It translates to CASSLWAGQQNTEAFF. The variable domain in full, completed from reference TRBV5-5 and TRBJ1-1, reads DAGVTQSPTHLIKTRGQQVTLRCSPISGHKSVSWYQQVLGQGPQFIFQYYEKEERGRGNFPDRFSARQFPNYSSELNVNALLLGDSALYLCASSLWAGQQNTEAFFGQGTRLTVV.

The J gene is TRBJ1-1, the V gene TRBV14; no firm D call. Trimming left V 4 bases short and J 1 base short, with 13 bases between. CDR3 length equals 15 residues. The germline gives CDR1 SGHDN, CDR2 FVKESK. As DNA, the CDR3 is TGTGCCAGCAGCCCCTTCGTGAGTAGGAACACTGAAGCTTTCTTT. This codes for CASSPFVSRNTEAFF.

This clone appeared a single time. DNA of the CDR3: TGTGCCAGCAGCCGCATCGGGGGGGGAGAGACCCAGTACTTC. It specifies CASSRIGGGETQYF. This chain links TRBV3-1 (or the pseudogene TRBV3-2) with TRBJ2-5, with TRBD2 matching 8 bases. The germline V gene has CDR1 LGHDT and CDR2 YNNKEL (reference sequence). V was clipped by 4 bases and J by 4 bases; unmatched bases: 5. The CDR3 loop spans 14 amino acids.

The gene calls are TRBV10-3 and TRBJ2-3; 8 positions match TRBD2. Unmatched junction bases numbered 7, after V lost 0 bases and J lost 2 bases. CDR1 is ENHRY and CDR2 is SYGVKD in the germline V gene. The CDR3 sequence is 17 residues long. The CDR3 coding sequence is TGTGCCATCAGTGAGTCCATCTTAGCGGGGCCCACAGATACGCAGTATTTT. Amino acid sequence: CAISESILAGPTDTQYF.

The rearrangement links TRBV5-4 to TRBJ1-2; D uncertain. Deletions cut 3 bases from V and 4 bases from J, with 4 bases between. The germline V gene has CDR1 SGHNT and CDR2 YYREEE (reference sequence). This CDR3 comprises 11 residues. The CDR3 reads CASSWGYGYTF. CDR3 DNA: TGTGCCAGCAGCTGGGGCTATGGCTACACCTTC.

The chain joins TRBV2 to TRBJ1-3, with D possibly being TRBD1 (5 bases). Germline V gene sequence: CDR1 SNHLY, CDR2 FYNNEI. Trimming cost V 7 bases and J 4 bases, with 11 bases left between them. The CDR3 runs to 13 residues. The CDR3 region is CASMAGIGNTIYF. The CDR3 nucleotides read TGTGCCAGCATGGCAGGGATAGGAAACACCATATATTTT.

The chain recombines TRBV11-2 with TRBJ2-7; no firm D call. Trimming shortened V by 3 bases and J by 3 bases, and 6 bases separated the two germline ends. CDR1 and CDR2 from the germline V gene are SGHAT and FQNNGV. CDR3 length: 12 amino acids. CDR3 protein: CASSFRGYEQYF. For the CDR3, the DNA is TGTGCCAGCAGCTTCCGAGGCTACGAGCAGTACTTC.

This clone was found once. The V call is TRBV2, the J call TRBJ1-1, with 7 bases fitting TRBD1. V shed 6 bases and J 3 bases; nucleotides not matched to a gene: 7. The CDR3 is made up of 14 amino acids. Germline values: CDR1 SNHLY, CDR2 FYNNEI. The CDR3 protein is CASRNDRVDTEAFF. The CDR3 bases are TGTGCCAGCAGAAACGACAGGGTGGACACTGAAGCTTTCTTT.

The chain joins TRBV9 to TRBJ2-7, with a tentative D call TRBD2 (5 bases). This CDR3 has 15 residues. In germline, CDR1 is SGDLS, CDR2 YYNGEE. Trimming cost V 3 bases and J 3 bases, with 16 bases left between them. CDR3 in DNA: TGTGCCAGCAGCGCCGGGGTTAGCCCATACTACGAGCAGTACTTC. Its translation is CASSAGVSPYYEQYF.

CDR3 residues: CASSDWGGTYGYTF. CDR3 DNA: TGTGCCAGCAGTGACTGGGGCGGAACCTATGGCTACACCTTC. V gene TRBV6-4 combines with J gene TRBJ1-2; possibly TRBD1 for D (5 bases). Germline CDR1 reads MRHNA; CDR2 reads SNTAGT. The CDR3 runs 14 residues. Trimming left V 1 base short and J 4 bases short, with 10 bases between.

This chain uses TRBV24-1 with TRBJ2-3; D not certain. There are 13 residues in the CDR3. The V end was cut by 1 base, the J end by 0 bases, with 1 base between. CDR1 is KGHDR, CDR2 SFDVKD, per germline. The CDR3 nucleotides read TGTGCCACCAGTGATTTCAGCACAGATACGCAGTATTTT. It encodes CATSDFSTDTQYF.

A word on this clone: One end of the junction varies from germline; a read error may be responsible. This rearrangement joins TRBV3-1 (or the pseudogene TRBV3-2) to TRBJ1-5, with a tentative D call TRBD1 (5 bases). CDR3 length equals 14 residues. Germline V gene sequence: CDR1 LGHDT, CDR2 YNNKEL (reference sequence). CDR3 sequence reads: CASTQAGSGQPQHF. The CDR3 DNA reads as TGTGCCAGCACCCAAGCAGGGAGCGGTCAGCCCCAGCATTTT.

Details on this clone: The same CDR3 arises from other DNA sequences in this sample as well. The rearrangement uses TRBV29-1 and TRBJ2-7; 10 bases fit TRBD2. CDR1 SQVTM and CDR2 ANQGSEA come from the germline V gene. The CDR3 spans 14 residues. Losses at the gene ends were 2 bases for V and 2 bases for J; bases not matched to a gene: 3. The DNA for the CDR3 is TGCAGCGTTGAATTAGCGGGGGGACCCTACGAGCAGTACTTC. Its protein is CSVELAGGPYEQYF.

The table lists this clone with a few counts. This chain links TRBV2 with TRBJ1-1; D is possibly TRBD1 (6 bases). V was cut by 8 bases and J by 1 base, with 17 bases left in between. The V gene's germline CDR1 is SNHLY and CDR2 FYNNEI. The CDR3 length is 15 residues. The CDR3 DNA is TGTGCCAGCGTGGGTAAGAACAGGGCGAACACTGAAGCTTTCTTT. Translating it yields CASVGKNRANTEAFF.